This record looks at one TCR beta chain sequence and its context. Its antigen is undetermined. The record originates from a study of cytomegalovirus exposure and HLA in healthy donors. Study at large: When 350 to 400 donors were genotyped, more than 70% of them were found to fall in the Caucasian-associated ancestry cluster. Study observations and caveats: In a later analysis, compared with equally common non-associated chains, HLA-associated beta chains were more expanded. Earlier analysis looked at TCR beta V segments, and most were productive about 87% or about 30% of the time. When presence/absence was analysed, sequencing depth was taken to be roughly uniform across donors.

Researchers ran the PCR with 60 Vbeta and 13 Jbeta primers. Produced via immunoSEQ multiplex PCR; TCRdb's table is partial and in-frame only. In the table there are around 140,000 clones, 80% of which are singletons. V lost 7 bases and J 3 bases, leaving 19 bases between the germline ends. This CDR3 contains 16 residues. The germline CDR1 and CDR2 sequences are LNHDA and SQIVND (reference sequence). This receptor was taken from a man aged 35 to 55 in good health and CMV-seronegative. V and J are TRBV19 and TRBJ1-5; tentative D call: TRBD1 (5 bases). Source material: PBMCs. The CDR3 reads CASTLVGRGDNQPQHF. The CDR3 DNA reads as TGTGCCAGTACCCTGGTGGGGCGTGGGGACAATCAGCCCCAGCATTTT.